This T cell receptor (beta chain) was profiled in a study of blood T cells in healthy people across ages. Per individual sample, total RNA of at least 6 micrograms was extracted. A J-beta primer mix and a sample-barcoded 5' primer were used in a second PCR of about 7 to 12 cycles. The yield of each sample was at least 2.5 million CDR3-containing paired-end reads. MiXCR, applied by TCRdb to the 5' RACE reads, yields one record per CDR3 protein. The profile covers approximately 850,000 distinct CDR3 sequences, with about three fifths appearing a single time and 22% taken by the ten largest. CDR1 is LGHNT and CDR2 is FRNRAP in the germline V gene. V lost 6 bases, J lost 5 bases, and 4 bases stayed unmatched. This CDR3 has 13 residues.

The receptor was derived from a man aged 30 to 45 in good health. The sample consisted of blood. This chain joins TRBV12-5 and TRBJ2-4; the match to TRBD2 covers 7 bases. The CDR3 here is CASGSSGENIQYF. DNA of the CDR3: TGTGCTAGTGGATCTAGCGGAGAAAACATTCAGTACTTC.